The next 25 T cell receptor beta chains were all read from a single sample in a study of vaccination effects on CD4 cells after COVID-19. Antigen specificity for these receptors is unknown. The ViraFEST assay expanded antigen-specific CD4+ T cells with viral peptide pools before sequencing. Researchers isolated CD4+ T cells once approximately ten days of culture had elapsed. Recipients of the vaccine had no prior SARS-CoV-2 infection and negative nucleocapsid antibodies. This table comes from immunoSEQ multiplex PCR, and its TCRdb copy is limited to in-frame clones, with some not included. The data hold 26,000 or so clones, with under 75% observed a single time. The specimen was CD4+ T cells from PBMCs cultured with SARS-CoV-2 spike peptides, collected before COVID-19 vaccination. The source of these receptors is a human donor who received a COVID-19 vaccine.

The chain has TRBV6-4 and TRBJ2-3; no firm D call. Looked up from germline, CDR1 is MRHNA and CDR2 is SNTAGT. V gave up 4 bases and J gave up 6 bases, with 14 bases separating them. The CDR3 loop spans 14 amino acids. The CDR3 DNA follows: TGTGCCAGCAGTGCCACCCTCTCATGGGATACGCAGTATTTT. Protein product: CASSATLSWDTQYF.

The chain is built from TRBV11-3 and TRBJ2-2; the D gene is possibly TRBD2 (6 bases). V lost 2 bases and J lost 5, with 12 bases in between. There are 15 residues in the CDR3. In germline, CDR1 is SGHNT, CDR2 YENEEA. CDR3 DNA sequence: TGTGCCAGCAGCTTATCCAGGGACTTAACCGGGGAGCTGTTTTTT. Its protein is CASSLSRDLTGELFF.

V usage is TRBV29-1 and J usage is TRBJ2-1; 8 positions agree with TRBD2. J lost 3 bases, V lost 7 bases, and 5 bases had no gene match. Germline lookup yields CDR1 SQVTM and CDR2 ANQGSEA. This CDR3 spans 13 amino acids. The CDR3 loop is CSARAGGYNEQFF. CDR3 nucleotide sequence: TGCAGCGCCCGGGCGGGGGGCTACAATGAGCAGTTCTTC.

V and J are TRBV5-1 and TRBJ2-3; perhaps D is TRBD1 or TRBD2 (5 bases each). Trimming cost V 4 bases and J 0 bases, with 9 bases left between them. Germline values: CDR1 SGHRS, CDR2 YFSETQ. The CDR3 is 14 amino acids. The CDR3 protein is CASSKGPSTDTQYF. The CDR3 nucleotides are TGCGCCAGCAGCAAGGGACCAAGCACAGATACGCAGTATTTT.

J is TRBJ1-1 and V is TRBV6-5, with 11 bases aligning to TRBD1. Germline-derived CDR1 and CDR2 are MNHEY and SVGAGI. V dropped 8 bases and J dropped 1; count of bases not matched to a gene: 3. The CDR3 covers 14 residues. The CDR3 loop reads CASGGTGGNTEAFF. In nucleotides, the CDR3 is TGTGCCAGCGGGGGGACAGGGGGGAACACTGAAGCTTTCTTT.

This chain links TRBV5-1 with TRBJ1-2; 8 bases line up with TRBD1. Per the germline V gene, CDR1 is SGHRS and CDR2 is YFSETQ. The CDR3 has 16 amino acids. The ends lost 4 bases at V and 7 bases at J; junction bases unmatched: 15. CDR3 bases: TGCGCCAGCAGCGCTACAGGGGGGCAAGCGAGCGGTGGCTACACCTTC. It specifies CASSATGGQASGGYTF.

CDR3 DNA: TGCGCCAGCAGCCCGCTCCAGGGGGCAACTAATGAAAAACTGTTTTTT. The encoded protein is CASSPLQGATNEKLFF. The V call is TRBV5-1, the J call TRBJ1-4; 7 bases line up with TRBD1. Trimming took 4 bases from V and 0 from J; bases not matched to a gene: 6. This CDR3 has 16 amino acids. The germline V gene encodes CDR1 SGHRS and CDR2 YFSETQ.

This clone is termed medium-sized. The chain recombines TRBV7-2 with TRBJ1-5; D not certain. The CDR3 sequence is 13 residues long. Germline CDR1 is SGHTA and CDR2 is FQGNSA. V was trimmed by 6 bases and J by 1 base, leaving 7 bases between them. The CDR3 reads CASSRSSNQPQHF. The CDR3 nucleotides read TGTGCCAGCAGTCGGTCCAGCAATCAGCCCCAGCATTTT.

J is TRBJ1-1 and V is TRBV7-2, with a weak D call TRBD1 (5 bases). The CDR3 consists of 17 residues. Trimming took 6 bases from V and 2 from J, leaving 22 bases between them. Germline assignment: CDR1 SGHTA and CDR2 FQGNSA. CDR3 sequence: CASRPVSQGWRNTEAFF. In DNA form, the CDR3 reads TGTGCCAGCAGACCAGTCAGTCAGGGATGGCGAAACACTGAAGCTTTCTTT.

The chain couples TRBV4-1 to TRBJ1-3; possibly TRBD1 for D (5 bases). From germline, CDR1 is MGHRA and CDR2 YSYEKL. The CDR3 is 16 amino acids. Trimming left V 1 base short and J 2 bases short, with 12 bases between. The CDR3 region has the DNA TGCGCCAGCAGCCAAGTTTCCGGGGCTACTGGAAACACCATATATTTT. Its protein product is CASSQVSGATGNTIYF.

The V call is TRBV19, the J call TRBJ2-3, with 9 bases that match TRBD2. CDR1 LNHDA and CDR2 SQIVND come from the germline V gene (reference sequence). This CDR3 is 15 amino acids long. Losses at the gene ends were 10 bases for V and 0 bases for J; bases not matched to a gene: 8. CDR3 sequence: CATNSGTSSTDTQYF. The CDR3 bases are TGTGCCACCAATTCCGGGACTAGCAGCACAGATACGCAGTATTTT.

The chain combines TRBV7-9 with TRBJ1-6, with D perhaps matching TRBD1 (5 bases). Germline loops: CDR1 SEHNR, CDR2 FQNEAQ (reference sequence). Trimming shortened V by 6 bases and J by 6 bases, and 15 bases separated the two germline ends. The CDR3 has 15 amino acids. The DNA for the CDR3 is TGTGCCAGCAGTCTAGGGGAAGGAGGTAATTCACCCCTCCACTTT. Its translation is CASSLGEGGNSPLHF.

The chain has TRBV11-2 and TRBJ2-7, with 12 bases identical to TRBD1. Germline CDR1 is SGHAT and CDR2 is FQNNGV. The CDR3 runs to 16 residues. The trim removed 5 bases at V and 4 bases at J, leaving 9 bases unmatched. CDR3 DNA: TGTGCCAGCAGCCCCAATCCGGGACAGGGGGCTTACGAGCAGTACTTC. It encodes CASSPNPGQGAYEQYF.

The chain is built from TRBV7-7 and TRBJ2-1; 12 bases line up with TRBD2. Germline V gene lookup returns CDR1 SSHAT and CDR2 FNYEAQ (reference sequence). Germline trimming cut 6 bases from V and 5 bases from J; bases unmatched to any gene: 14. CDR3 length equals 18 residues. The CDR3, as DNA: TGTGCCAGCAGTCTGTTGCCTAGCGGGGGGGTTAGACACAATGAGCAGTTCTTC. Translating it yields CASSLLPSGGVRHNEQFF.

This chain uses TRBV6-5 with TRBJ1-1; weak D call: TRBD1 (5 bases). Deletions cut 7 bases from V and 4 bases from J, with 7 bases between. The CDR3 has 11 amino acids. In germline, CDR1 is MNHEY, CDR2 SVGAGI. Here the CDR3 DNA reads TGTGCCAGCACCGGGGGCACTGAAGCTTTCTTT. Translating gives CASTGGTEAFF.

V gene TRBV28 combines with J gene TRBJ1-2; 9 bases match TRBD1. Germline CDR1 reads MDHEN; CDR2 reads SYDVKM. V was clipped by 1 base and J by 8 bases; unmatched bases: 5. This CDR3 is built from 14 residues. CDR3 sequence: CASSLFDRGKGYTF. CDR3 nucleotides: TGTGCCAGCAGTTTATTTGACAGGGGGAAAGGCTACACCTTC.

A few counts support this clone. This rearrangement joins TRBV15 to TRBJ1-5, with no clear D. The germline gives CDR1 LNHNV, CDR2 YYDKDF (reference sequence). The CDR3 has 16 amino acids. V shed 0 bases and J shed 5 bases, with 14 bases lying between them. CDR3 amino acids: CATSRDLGRRYQPQHF. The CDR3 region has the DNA TGTGCCACCAGCAGAGATTTGGGTCGGCGGTATCAGCCCCAGCATTTT. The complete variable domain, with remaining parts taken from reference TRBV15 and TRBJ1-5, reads DAMVIQNPRYQVTQFGKPVTLSCSQTLNHNVMYWYQQKSSQAPKLLFHYYDKDFNNEADTPDNFQSRRPNTSFCFLDIRSPGLGDTAMYLCATSRDLGRRYQPQHFGDGTRLSIL.

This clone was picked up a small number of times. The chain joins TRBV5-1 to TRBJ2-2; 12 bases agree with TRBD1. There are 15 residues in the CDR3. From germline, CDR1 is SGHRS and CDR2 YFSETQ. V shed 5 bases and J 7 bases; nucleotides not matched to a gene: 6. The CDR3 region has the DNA TGCGCCAGCAGGGCCGGGACAGGGGGCCTCGGGGAGCTGTTTTTT. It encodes CASRAGTGGLGELFF.

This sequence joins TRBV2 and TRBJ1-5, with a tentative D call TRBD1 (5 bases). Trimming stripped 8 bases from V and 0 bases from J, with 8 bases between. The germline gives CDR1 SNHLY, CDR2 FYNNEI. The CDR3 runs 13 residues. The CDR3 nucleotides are TGTGCCAGCCGGGGGTTTAGCAATCAGCCCCAGCATTTT. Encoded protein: CASRGFSNQPQHF.

CDR3 loop: CASSGGGWNSPLHF. The CDR3 nucleotides read TGTGCCAGTAGTGGCGGCGGGTGGAATTCACCCCTCCACTTT. This chain connects TRBV19 to TRBJ1-6; D is undetermined. V dropped 5 bases and J dropped 7 bases, with 12 bases sitting between them. The CDR3 is made up of 14 amino acids. From germline, CDR1 is LNHDA and CDR2 SQIVND (reference sequence). Looking up the rest from reference TRBV19 and TRBJ1-6 gives the full variable domain: DGGITQSPKYLFRKEGQNVTLSCEQNLNHDAMYWYRQDPGQGLRLIYYSQIVNDFQKGDIAEGYSVSREKKESFPLTVTSAQKNPTAFYLCASSGGGWNSPLHFGNGTRLTVT.

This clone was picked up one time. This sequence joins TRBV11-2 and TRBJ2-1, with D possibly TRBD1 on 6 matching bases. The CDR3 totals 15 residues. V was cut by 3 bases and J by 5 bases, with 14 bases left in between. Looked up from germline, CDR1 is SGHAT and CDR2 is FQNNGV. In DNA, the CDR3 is TGTGCCAGCAGCTTTGCAGCAGGGGTAAACAATGAGCAGTTCTTC. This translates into CASSFAAGVNNEQFF.

The CDR3 here is CASSEAAYGYTF. CDR3 bases: TGTGCCAGCAGTGAAGCGGCCTATGGCTACACCTTC. The genes are TRBV2 and TRBJ1-2; D remains unclear. The CDR3 extends over 12 amino acids. Trimming pared 0 bases from V and 4 bases from J, leaving 3 bases between. Looked up from germline, CDR1 is SNHLY and CDR2 is FYNNEI.

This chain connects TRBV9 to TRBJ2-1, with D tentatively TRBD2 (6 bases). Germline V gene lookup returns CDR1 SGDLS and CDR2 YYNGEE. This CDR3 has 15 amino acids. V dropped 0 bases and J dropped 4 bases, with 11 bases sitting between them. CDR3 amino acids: CASSVDQRAYNEQFF. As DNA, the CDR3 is TGTGCCAGCAGCGTAGACCAGCGGGCATACAATGAGCAGTTCTTC.

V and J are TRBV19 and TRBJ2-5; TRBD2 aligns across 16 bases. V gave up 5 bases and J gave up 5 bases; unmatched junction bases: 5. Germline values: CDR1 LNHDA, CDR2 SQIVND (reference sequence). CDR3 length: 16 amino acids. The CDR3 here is CASSSGLAGGVETQYF. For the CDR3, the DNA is TGTGCCAGTAGTTCGGGACTAGCGGGAGGGGTGGAGACCCAGTACTTC.

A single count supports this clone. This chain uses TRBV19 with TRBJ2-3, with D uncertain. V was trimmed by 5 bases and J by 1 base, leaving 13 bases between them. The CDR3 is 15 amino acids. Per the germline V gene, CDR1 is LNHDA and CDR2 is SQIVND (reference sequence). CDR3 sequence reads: CASSVGPTRTDTQYF. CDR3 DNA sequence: TGTGCCAGTAGTGTCGGACCCACCCGCACAGATACGCAGTATTTT.